This T cell receptor beta chain emerged from a study of response to subunit inactivated influenza vaccine. Study-level results: The authors put forward the suggestion that each seasonal influenza vaccination may bring in only a limited number of new T cells.

TCRdb recomputed calls from the RT-PCR reads with MiXCR, one row per CDR3 protein. The table includes about 520,000 distinct CDR3 sequences, about 7.2% detected once. A note on this clonotype: As yet, its antigen is unknown.

Between the trimmed V and J ends, which lost 5 bases and 4 bases, there was a span of 16 bases. Germline CDR1 reads SGHTA; CDR2 reads FQGNSA. The CDR3 loop spans 15 amino acids. The sample here was PBMCs from blood, taken roughly 24 months after vaccination. The rearrangement uses TRBV7-2 and TRBJ2-3; D may be TRBD2 (5 bases). The sequence was obtained from a man aged 50-75 years who received an inactivated influenza vaccine. The CDR3 nucleotides are TGTGCCAGCAGCACAACTAGGTCAGGCGCAGATACGCAGTATTTT. Protein product: CASSTTRSGADTQYF. Combining the CDR3 with reference TRBV7-2 and TRBJ2-3 gives the whole variable domain GAGVSQSPSNKVTEKGKDVELRCDPISGHTALYWYRQSLGQGLEFLIYFQGNSAPDKSGLPSDRFSAERTGGSVSTLTIQRTQQEDSAVYLCASSTTRSGADTQYFGPGTRLTVL.